The source of this T cell receptor (beta chain) is a study of T cell responses to AZD1222 COVID-19 vaccine. General study results and limits: Baseline seropositivity occurred in only a handful of AZD1222 recipients. The study sampled repertoires only after the peak T cell response.

This clone was picked up a small number of times. The antigen is not known. Germline V gives CDR1 WNHNN, CDR2 SYGVQD (reference sequence). The CDR3 runs to 18 residues. V lost 7 bases, J lost 4 bases, and 19 bases stayed unmatched. Profiling relied on immunoSEQ multiplex PCR, and the TCRdb table lists in-frame clones only, not all of them. The data contain about 100,000 clones, nearly 90% of them singletons. The source was peripheral blood, collected 28 days after the second AZD1222 dose. This sequence originates from an adult who received the AZD1222 COVID-19 vaccine. The chain links TRBV10-1 to TRBJ1-2; 9 bases are a match to TRBD1. CDR3 protein: CASTATGTGKALIYGYTF. The CDR3 DNA sequence: TGCGCCAGCACCGCTACCGGGACAGGGAAGGCCCTAATCTATGGCTACACCTTC.